Sequencing of this T cell receptor beta chain was carried out in a study of cytomegalovirus exposure and HLA in healthy donors. Study-wide results and caveats: A later analysis revealed that TCR association rates differed between HLA loci, peaking at DRB1 and bottoming out at HLA-C.

The PCR employed 60 Vbeta primers together with 13 Jbeta primers. Authors' analysis steps: Roughly 80 million unique TCR beta chains, 10 million to 14 million shared, were counted in a later analysis. Clones were read by immunoSEQ multiplex PCR, and TCRdb kept only the in-frame ones, dropping some. V and J calls and clone size are those listed in that table; D and trimming were worked out from the DNA. The data contain about 99,000 clones, roughly 72% of them seen just once; the ten biggest clones take up about 5.4%. The CDR3 runs 17 residues. V dropped 1 base and J dropped 2 bases, with 16 bases sitting between them. Germline loops: CDR1 SEHNR, CDR2 FQNEAQ (reference sequence). Details on this clone: The antigen is undetermined.

The sequencing sample was made of PBMCs. The chain has TRBV7-9 and TRBJ2-3; D is perhaps TRBD2 (6 bases). This receptor was taken from a woman aged 18-29 years in good health and CMV-seropositive. The CDR3 nucleotides are TGTGCCAGCAGCTTAGTGGTGCTAGCGCCTGCCACAGATACGCAGTATTTT. Translating it yields CASSLVVLAPATDTQYF. Drawing the rest from reference TRBV7-9 and TRBJ2-3, the complete variable domain is DTGVSQNPRHKITKRGQNVTFRCDPISEHNRLYWYRQTLGQGPEFLTYFQNEAQLEKSRLLSDRFSAERPKGSFSTLEIQRTEQGDSAMYLCASSLVVLAPATDTQYFGPGTRLTVL.